This T cell receptor beta chain was identified during a study of beta chain features in type 1 diabetes. Overall study context: The study found patients and healthy donors alike in age, gender and cell yields. Broader study findings: For Type 1 diabetes patients, all four CD4+ subsets carried TCRB CDR3s that were moderately but significantly shorter. Comparison showed that naive, central memory and Treg TCRB repertoires appeared more similar among patients than among healthy donors.

Trimming took off 6 bases at V and 8 bases at J, with 11 bases between the two ends. The CDR3 consists of 12 residues. The V gene's germline CDR1 is MGHDK and CDR2 SYGVNS. Isolated RNA was reverse transcribed in full, so expressed TCRB transcripts were sequenced. Only in-frame clones appear in the TCRdb table, and some are missing; sequencing was by immunoSEQ multiplex PCR. In the table there are around 650,000 clones, roughly 12% of which are singletons. Details on this clone: Antigen specificity is unknown.

The TCR originated in a man younger than 40 with type 1 diabetes. This chain links TRBV25-1 with TRBJ2-1; no clear D. Sequenced material: naive CD4+ T cells from blood. For the CDR3, the DNA is TGTGCCAGCAGCGAAGTAAGGGATGAGCAGTTCTTC. Residues: CASSEVRDEQFF.